This TCR beta chain was observed in a study of Tregs in tolerant kidney transplant recipients. Findings and caveats of the study: Few patients were studied, so findings need validation in larger groups. Tolerant patients' donor-specific Tregs expanded beyond overall Tregs, suggesting antigen-driven growth.

Sequencing was performed with immunoSEQ multiplex PCR; in TCRdb, only in-frame clones are kept and a portion is missing. Of 3,800 or so clones listed, 80% to 90% are singletons. For this clone: Its antigen remains unidentified.

The CDR3 consists of 15 residues. Germline lookup yields CDR1 SNHLY and CDR2 FYNNEI. V was pared by 7 bases and J by 4 bases, with 19 bases between. The origin of this receptor is a human donor who received a combined kidney and bone marrow transplant. The material was Tregs from blood, obtained before the transplant. The J gene is TRBJ1-2, the V gene TRBV2; unclear D gene. The CDR3 DNA follows: TGTGCCAGCAAAATGACGGAGACGGGATCCTATGGCTACACCTTC. Its translation is CASKMTETGSYGYTF.